This T cell receptor (beta chain) was sequenced during a study of PD-L1 blockade in urothelial cancer. Looking at the study overall: Blood was analyzed 3 weeks (second dose) and 6 weeks after treatment start. The study's findings and limits: A pretreatment blood TCR clonality that fell below the median predicted better progression-free and overall survival.

About this clone itself: Antigen unknown.

As for time point: pretreatment peripheral blood. This CDR3 is 12 amino acids long. Per germline, CDR1 LNHDA and CDR2 SQIVND (reference sequence). Trimming took off 3 bases at V and 4 bases at J, with 6 bases between the two ends. Data came from immunoSEQ multiplex PCR; TCRdb stores just in-frame clones and leaves some out. Of roughly 91,000 clones in the sample, approximately 87% were seen once. Sequenced material: PBMCs, taken around atezolizumab (anti-PD-L1) treatment. This receptor was obtained from a man aged 55-75 years with urothelial cancer. The rearrangement links TRBV19 to TRBJ1-2; possibly TRBD1 for D (5 bases). This CDR3 is CASSMGGYGYTF. CDR3 bases: TGTGCCAGTAGTATGGGGGGCTATGGCTACACCTTC. The whole variable domain, filled in from reference TRBV19 and TRBJ1-2, reads DGGITQSPKYLFRKEGQNVTLSCEQNLNHDAMYWYRQDPGQGLRLIYYSQIVNDFQKGDIAEGYSVSREKKESFPLTVTSAQKNPTAFYLCASSMGGYGYTFGSGTRLTVV.